This T cell receptor beta chain was captured by sequencing in a study of blood T cell repertoires in COVID-19. This CDR3 is built from 15 residues. The junction had 10 bases not matched to a gene; V was cut back by 5 bases and J by 5 bases. Germline V CDR1 and CDR2: SEHNR, FQNEAQ (reference sequence). The method was immunoSEQ multiplex PCR; TCRdb's version includes in-frame clones alone and lacks a portion of them. The sample has 70,000 to 75,000 clones, around three quarters seen once. This rearrangement joins TRBV7-9 to TRBJ1-2, with 8 bases identical to TRBD1. The sample consisted of peripheral blood. The clonotype was recovered from a man aged 60-69 years with active or convalescent COVID-19. The CDR3 bases are TGTGCCAGCAGCCACAGGACAGGGAAAGTTTATGGCTACACCTTC. It translates to CASSHRTGKVYGYTF.